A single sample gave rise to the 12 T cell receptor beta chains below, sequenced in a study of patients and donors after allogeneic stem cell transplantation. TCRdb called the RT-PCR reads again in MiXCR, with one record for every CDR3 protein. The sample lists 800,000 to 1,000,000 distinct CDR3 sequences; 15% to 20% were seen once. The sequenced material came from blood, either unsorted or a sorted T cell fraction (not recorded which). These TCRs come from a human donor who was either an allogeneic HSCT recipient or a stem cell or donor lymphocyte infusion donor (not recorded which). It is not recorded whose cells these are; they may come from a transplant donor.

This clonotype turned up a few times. Here the CDR3 reads CASGTRGIRTYGETQYF. The CDR3 DNA reads as TGTGCCAGCGGGACGAGGGGGATTAGGACGTACGGAGAGACCCAGTACTTC. The gene calls are TRBV27 and TRBJ2-5, with a tentative D call TRBD1 (6 bases). The CDR3 has 17 amino acids. The V and J ends lost 8 bases and 4 bases respectively, with 26 bases between them. CDR1 and CDR2 from the germline V gene are MNHEY and SMNVEV (reference sequence).

CDR3 region: CASSRGTGQNTGELFF. The CDR3 bases are TGTGCCAGCAGCCGAGGGACAGGGCAGAACACCGGGGAGCTGTTTTTT. The rearrangement joins TRBV3-1 to TRBJ2-2; 9 positions agree with TRBD1. Germline loops: CDR1 LGHDT, CDR2 YNNKEL (reference sequence). V dropped 4 bases and J dropped 1; count of bases not matched to a gene: 4. This CDR3 comprises 16 residues. Full variable domain (outside the CDR3, taken from reference TRBV3-1 and TRBJ2-2): DTAVSQTPKYLVTQMGNDKSIKCEQNLGHDTMYWYKQDSKKFLKIMFSYNNKELIINETVPNRFSPKSPDKAHLNLHINSLELGDSAVYFCASSRGTGQNTGELFFGEGSRLTVL.

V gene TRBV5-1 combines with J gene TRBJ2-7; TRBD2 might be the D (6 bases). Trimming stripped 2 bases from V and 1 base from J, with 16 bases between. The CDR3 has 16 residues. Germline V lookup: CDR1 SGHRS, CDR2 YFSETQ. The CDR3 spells CASSLTYRGLSYEQYF. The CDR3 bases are TGCGCCAGCAGCTTAACCTACAGAGGACTATCCTACGAGCAGTACTTC.

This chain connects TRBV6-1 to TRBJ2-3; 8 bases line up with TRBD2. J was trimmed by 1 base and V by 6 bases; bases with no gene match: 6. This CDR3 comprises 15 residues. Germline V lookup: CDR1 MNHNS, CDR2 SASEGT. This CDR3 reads CASSSSGGGTDTQYF. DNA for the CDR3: TGTGCCAGCAGCTCGTCGGGGGGGGGCACAGATACGCAGTATTTT.

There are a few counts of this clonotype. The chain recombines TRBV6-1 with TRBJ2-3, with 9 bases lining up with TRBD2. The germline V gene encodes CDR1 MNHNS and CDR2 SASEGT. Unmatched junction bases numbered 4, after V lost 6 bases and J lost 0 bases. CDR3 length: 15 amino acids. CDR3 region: CASSPSGISTDTQYF. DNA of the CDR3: TGTGCCAGCAGCCCTAGCGGGATTAGCACAGATACGCAGTATTTT.

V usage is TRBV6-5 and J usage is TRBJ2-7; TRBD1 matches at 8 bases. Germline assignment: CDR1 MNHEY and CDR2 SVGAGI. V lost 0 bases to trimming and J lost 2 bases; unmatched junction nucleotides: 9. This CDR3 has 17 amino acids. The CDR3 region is CASSYSNVQGGPYEQYF. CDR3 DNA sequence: TGTGCCAGCAGTTACTCGAACGTACAGGGGGGTCCCTACGAGCAGTACTTC.

DNA of the CDR3: TGCGCCAGCAGCCAAGAAGTGGACCTTACTAATGAAAAACTGTTTTTT. It is translated as CASSQEVDLTNEKLFF. The chain is built from TRBV4-3 and TRBJ1-4; D is undetermined. Germline lookup yields CDR1 LGHNA and CDR2 YSLEER. This CDR3 comprises 16 residues. Trimming left V 0 bases short and J 2 bases short, with 10 bases between.

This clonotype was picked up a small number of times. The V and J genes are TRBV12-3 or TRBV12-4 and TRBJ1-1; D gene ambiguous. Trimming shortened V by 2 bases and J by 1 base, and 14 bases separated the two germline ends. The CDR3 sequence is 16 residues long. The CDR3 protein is CASSLWVGTGNTEAFF. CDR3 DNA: TGTGCCAGCAGTTTATGGGTCGGTACCGGGAACACTGAAGCTTTCTTT.

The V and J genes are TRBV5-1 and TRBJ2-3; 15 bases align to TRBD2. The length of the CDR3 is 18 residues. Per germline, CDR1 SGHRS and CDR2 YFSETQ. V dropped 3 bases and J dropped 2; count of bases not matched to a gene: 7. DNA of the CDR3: TGCGCCAGCAGCTCGGGACTAGCGGGAGGTCACGTCACAGATACGCAGTATTTT. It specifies CASSSGLAGGHVTDTQYF.

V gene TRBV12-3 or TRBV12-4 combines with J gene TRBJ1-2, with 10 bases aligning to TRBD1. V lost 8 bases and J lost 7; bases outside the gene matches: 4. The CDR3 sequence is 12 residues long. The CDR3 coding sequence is TGTGCCAGCGGGGACAGGGGACCTGGCTACACCTTC. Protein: CASGDRGPGYTF.

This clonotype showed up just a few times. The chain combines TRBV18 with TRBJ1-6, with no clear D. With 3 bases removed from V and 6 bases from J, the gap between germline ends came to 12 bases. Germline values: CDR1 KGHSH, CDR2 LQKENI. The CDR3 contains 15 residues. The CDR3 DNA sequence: TGTGCCAGCTCACCGGGTCAGTTATCTAATTCACCCCTCCACTTT. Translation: CASSPGQLSNSPLHF.

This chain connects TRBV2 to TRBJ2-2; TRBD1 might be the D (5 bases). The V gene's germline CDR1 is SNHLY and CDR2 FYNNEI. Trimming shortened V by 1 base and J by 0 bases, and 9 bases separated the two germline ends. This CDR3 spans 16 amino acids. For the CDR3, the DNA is TGTGCCAGCAGTGAAGTGGGGCCCTCGAACACCGGGGAGCTGTTTTTT. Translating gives CASSEVGPSNTGELFF.